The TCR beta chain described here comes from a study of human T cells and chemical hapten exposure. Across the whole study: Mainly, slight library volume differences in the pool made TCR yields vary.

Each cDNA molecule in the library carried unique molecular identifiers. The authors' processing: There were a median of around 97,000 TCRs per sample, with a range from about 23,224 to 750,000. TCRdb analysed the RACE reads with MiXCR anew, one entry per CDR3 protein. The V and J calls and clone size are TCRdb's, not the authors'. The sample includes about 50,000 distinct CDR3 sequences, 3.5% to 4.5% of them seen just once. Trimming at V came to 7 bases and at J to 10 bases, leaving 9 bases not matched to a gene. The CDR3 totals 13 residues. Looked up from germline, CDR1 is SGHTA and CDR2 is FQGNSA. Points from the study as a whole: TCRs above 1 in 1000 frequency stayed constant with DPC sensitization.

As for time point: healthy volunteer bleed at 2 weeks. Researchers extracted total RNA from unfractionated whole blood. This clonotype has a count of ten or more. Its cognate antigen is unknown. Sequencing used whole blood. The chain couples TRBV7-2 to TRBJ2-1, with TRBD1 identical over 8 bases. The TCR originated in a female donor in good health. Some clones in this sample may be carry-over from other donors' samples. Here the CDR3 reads CASNDRGLLEQFF. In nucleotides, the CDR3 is TGTGCCAGCAACGACAGGGGTTTGCTAGAGCAGTTCTTC.